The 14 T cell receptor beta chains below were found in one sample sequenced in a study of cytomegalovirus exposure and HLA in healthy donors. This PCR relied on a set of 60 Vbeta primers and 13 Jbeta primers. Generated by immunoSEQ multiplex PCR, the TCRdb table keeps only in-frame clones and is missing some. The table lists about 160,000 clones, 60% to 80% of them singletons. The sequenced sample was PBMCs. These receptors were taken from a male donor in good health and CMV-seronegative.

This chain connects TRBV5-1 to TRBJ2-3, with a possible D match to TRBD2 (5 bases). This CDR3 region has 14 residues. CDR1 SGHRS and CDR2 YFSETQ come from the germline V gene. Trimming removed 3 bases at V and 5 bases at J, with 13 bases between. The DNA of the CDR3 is TGCGCCAGCAGCTCAGAGGGATTAGGAGATACGCAGTATTTT. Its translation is CASSSEGLGDTQYF. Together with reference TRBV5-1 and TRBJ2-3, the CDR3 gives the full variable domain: KAGVTQTPRYLIKTRGQQVTLSCSPISGHRSVSWYQQTPGQGLQFLFEYFSETQRNKGNFPGRFSGRQFSNSRSEMNVSTLELGDSALYLCASSSEGLGDTQYFGPGTRLTVL.

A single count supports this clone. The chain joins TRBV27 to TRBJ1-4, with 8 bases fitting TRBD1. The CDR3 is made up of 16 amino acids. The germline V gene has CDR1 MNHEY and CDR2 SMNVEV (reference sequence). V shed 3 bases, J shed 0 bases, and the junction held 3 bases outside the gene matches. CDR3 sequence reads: CASSFGTGATNEKLFF. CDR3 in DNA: TGTGCCAGCAGTTTCGGGACAGGTGCAACTAATGAAAAACTGTTTTTT.

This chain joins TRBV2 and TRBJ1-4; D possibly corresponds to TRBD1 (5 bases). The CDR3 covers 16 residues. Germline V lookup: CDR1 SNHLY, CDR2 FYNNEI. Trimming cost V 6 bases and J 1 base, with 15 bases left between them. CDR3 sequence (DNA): TGTGCCAGCAGCGAGTGGGGGGGGATAACTAATGAAAAACTGTTTTTT. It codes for CASSEWGGITNEKLFF. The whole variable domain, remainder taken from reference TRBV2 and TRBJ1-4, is EPEVTQTPSHQVTQMGQEVILRCVPISNHLYFYWYRQILGQKVEFLVSFYNNEISEKSEIFDDQFSVERPDGSNFTLKIRSTKLEDSAMYFCASSEWGGITNEKLFFGSGTQLSVL.

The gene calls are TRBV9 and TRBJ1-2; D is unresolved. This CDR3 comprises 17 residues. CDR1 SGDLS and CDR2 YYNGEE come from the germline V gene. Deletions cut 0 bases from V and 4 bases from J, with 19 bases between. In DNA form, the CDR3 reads TGTGCCAGCAGCGTAGTAAAGAGAGATCCCCCCTTCTATGGCTACACCTTC. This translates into CASSVVKRDPPFYGYTF.

This chain's CDR3 is CASSLPYGNTIYF. CDR3 nucleotide sequence: TGTGCCAGCAGCTTACCCTATGGAAACACCATATATTTT. The chain carries TRBV7-9 and TRBJ1-3; D is unclear. Trimming left V 2 bases short and J 3 bases short, with 5 bases between. This CDR3 region has 13 residues. From germline, CDR1 is SEHNR and CDR2 FQNEAQ (reference sequence).

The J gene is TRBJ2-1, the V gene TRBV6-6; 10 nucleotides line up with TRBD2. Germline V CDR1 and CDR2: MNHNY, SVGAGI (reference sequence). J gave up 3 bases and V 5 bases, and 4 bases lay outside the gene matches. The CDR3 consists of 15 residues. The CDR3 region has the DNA TGTGCCAGCAGTCGAGGACTAGCGGTCTACAATGAGCAGTTCTTC. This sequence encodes CASSRGLAVYNEQFF.

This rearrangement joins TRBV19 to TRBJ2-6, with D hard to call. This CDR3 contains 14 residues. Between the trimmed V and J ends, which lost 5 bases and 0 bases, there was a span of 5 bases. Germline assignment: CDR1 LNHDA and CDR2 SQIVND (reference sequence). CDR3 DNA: TGTGCCAGTAGTCGCGGCTCTGGGGCCAACGTCCTGACTTTC. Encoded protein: CASSRGSGANVLTF.

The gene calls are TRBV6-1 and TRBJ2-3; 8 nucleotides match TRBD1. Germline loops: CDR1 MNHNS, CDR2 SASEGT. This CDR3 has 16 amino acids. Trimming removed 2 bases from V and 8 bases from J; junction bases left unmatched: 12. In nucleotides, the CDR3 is TGTGCCAGCAGTGAAATTGGACAGGGTGGAGTGGGTACGCAGTATTTT. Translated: CASSEIGQGGVGTQYF.

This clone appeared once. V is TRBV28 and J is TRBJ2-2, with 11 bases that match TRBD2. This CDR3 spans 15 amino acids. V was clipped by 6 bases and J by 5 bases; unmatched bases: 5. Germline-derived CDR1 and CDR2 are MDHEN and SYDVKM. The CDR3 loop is CASSRLAGITGELFF. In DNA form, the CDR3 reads TGTGCCAGCAGCAGACTAGCGGGAATAACCGGGGAGCTGTTTTTT.

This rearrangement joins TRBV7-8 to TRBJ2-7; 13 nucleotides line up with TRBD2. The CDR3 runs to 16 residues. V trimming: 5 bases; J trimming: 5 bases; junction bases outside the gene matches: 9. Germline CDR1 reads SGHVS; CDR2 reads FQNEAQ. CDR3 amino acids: CASSRRTSGSHDEQYF. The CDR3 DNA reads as TGTGCCAGCAGCCGCCGGACTAGCGGGAGCCATGACGAGCAGTACTTC.

CDR3 region: CASSFSSGFYNEQFF. CDR3 coding DNA: TGTGCCAGCAGCTTTTCTAGCGGGTTTTACAATGAGCAGTTCTTC. The chain uses TRBV11-3 and TRBJ2-1; TRBD2 matches 8 bases. Germline V gives CDR1 SGHNT, CDR2 YENEEA. Unmatched junction bases numbered 5, after V lost 3 bases and J lost 4 bases. This CDR3 is 15 amino acids long.

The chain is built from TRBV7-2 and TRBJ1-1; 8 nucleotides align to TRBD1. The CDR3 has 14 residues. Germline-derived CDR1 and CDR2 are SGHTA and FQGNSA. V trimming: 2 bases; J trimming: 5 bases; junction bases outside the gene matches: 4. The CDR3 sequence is CASSLRQGKTEAFF. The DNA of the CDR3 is TGTGCCAGCAGCTTAAGACAGGGGAAAACTGAAGCTTTCTTT.

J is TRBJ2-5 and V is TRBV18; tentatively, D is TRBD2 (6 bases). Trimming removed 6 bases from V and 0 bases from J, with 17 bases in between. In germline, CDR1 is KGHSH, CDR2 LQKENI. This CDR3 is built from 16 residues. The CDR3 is CASSQTTGTYQETQYF. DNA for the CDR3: TGTGCCAGCTCGCAAACTACCGGGACTTACCAAGAGACCCAGTACTTC.

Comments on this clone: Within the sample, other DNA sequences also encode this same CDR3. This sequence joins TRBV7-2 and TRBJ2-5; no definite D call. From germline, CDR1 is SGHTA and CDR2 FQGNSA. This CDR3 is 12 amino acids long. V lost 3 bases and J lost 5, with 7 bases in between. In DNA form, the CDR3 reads TGTGCCAGCAGCTTCCCACGGGAGACCCAGTACTTC. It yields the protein CASSFPRETQYF.